This is a list of T cell receptor beta chains from one sample in a study of blood T cells in healthy people across ages. MiXCR, applied by TCRdb to the 5' RACE reads, yields one record per CDR3 protein. This repertoire shows 800,000 to 900,000 distinct CDR3 sequences, 60% to 80% found once; its top ten account for roughly a quarter. Source material: blood. These receptors all stem from a man aged 30 to 39 in good health. Both conserved end residues are trimmed from each CDR3. Fields, in order: V gene, J gene, CDR3 length, clone size, CDR3 protein. Clone sizes are given selectively: once, few, many, or a class where the clone is expanded.

TRBV12-3/TRBV12-4	TRBJ2-7	14	few	ASSLGPVPSSYEQY
TRBV20-1	TRBJ2-1	12	.	SASLGGTYKEQF
TRBV28	TRBJ2-1	13	few	ASGTGTLTPREQF
TRBV6-1	TRBJ1-6	12	.	ASSEDRGFSPLH
TRBV20-1	TRBJ2-5	13	.	STERRASEQETQY
TRBV28	TRBJ2-7	11	few	ASSSGQNYEQY
TRBV6-2/TRBV6-3	TRBJ2-1	14	.	ASLRGVAGGDGEQF
TRBV15	TRBJ2-5	13	.	ATSRELQVGETLY
TRBV29-1	TRBJ1-2	11	few	SVARSLGGGYT
TRBV28	TRBJ1-4	9	.	ASSSLERWF
TRBV7-8	TRBJ2-3	14	.	ASSLESGGSTDTQY
TRBV14	TRBJ2-7	12	.	ASSQEVRSYEQY
TRBV6-1	TRBJ1-5	14	.	ASRGRGLGSNQPQH
TRBV5-1	TRBJ2-3	12	few	ASSLNTGPDTQY
TRBV20-1	TRBJ2-1	12	few	SAPSGGDYNEQF
TRBV7-2	.	14	.	ASSAFRTGIFSEQY
TRBV5-1	TRBJ1-2	13	few	ASSSSTGGTYGYT
TRBV6-5	TRBJ1-2	10	.	ASSSPDYGYT
TRBV27	TRBJ2-1	13	once	ASSPIAGGYNEQF
TRBV30	TRBJ2-5	12	many	AWSVTRFQETQY
TRBV20-1	TRBJ2-6	16	.	SARVGGQDYSGANILT
TRBV12-3/TRBV12-4	TRBJ2-5	12	few	ASSFSGGSETQY
TRBV18	TRBJ2-1	12	once	ASSPGQTNNEQF
TRBV5-1	TRBJ2-7	13	few	ASSLDRRSSYEQY
TRBV7-6	TRBJ2-1	13	.	ASSFEEVEGNEQF
TRBV7-9	TRBJ1-1	12	few	ASSTRGLNTEAF
TRBV6-1	TRBJ1-5	13	.	ASSECTLGDQPQH
TRBV5-1	.	12	.	ASSLDYFQETQY
TRBV6-1	TRBJ1-5	10	.	ASREGAEPQH
TRBV2	.	11	.	ASRRQGFYEQY
TRBV11-1	TRBJ2-7	12	.	ASGIGTGGNEQY
TRBV7-2	TRBJ2-2	13	.	AIKPGTANTGELF
TRBV9	TRBJ1-2	14	few	ASSVRRDSASYGYT
TRBV7-3	TRBJ2-1	10	.	ANSLDPNEQF
TRBV4-3	TRBJ2-1	14	.	ASSQVGTVPYNEQF
TRBV24-1	TRBJ1-5	18	.	ATSDSVPPGGVSSNQPQH
TRBV7-8	TRBJ2-1	13	.	ASSLEGLAGFEQF
TRBV29-1	.	11	.	SARQGITNIQY
TRBV27	.	12	.	ASSVSSGTYEQY
TRBV5-5	TRBJ2-5	15	once	ASSLMSSGDRQETQY
TRBV3-1	TRBJ2-1	13	few	ASSQGAGVGNEQF
TRBV7-2	TRBJ1-6	12	few	ASRTQGYNSPLH
TRBV27	TRBJ2-4	15	.	ASSFRGGGLAKNIQY
TRBV15	TRBJ2-1	12	.	ATSREAGVNEQF
TRBV12-3/TRBV12-4	TRBJ2-1	14	.	ASSFLRGGAGDEQF
TRBV7-2	TRBJ2-1	12	.	ASSYFLDSNEQF
TRBV27	TRBJ2-3	14	few	ASSLSSSGVTDTQY
TRBV2	TRBJ2-3	10	.	ASRGARDTQY
TRBV20-1	TRBJ2-3	11	.	SARVLYTDTQY
TRBV2	TRBJ1-2	16	.	ASSPKNALGRTNYGYT